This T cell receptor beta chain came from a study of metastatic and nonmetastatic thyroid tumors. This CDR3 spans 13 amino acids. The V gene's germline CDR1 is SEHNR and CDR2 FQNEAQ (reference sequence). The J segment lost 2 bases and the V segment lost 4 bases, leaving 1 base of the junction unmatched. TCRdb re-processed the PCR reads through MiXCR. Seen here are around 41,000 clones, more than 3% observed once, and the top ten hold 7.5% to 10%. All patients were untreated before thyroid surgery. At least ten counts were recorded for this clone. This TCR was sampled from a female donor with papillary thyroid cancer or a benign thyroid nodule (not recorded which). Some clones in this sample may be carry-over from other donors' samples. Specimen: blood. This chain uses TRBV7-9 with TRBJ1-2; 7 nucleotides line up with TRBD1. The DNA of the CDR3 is TGTGCCAGCAGCTCGGGACAGAACTATGGCTACACCTTC. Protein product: CASSSGQNYGYTF. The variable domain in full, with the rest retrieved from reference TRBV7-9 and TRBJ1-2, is DTGVSQNPRHKITKRGQNVTFRCDPISEHNRLYWYRQTLGQGPEFLTYFQNEAQLEKSRLLSDRFSAERPKGSFSTLEIQRTEQGDSAMYLCASSSGQNYGYTFGSGTRLTVV.